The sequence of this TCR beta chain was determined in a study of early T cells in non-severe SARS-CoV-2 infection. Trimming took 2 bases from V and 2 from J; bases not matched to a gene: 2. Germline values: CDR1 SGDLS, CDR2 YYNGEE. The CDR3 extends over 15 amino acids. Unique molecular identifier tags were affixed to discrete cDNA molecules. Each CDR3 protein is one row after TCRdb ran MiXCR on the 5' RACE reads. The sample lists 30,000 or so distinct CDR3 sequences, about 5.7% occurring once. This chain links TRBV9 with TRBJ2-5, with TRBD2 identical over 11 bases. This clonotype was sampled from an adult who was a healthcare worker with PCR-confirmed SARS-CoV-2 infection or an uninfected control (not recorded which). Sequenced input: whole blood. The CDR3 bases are TGTGCCAGCAGCGTCGCTAGCGGGGGGCAAGAGACCCAGTACTTC. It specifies CASSVASGGQETQYF.